These T cell receptor beta chains were read from a single sample in a study of cytomegalovirus exposure and HLA in healthy donors. Here immunoSEQ multiplex PCR was the method, and the copy in TCRdb shows in-frame clones only, minus some. Of about 69,000 clones listed, around 68% are singletons. The sample was PBMCs. These receptors came from a woman aged 25 to 39 in good health and CMV-seronegative. Each CDR3 is given with its conserved first and last residue. The D gene is left open where the match is weak. Rows may omit the clone size; those that give it use once, few, many or a size class.

d_call: NA; v_call: TRBV4-3; j_call: TRBJ2-2; clone_size: NA; cdr3_nt: TGCGCCAGCAGCCCGCGGGGGCTGAACACCGGGGAGCTGTTTTTT; cdr3_aa: CASSPRGLNTGELFF
d_call: NA; v_call: TRBV15; j_call: TRBJ2-7; clone_size: NA; cdr3_nt: TGTGCCACCAGCAGGGGAGGGACAGGCTACGAGCAGTACTTC; cdr3_aa: CATSRGGTGYEQYF
d_call: NA; v_call: TRBV5-1; j_call: TRBJ1-1; clone_size: NA; cdr3_nt: TGCGCCAGCAGCTTGGATGGGCCGGCGAACACTGAAGCTTTCTTT; cdr3_aa: CASSLDGPANTEAFF
d_call: TRBD1; v_call: TRBV13; j_call: TRBJ2-7; clone_size: few; cdr3_nt: TGTGCCAGCAGCCACGGGACAGCCTACGAGCAGTACTTC; cdr3_aa: CASSHGTAYEQYF
d_call: NA; v_call: TRBV5-5; j_call: TRBJ2-7; clone_size: NA; cdr3_nt: TGTGCCAGCAGCTTCGGTTACTCCTACGAGCAGTACTTC; cdr3_aa: CASSFGYSYEQYF
d_call: TRBD1; v_call: TRBV7-9; j_call: TRBJ2-7; clone_size: NA; cdr3_nt: TGTGCCAGCAGCTTTAGATCGGGACAGGGGGCCTACGAGCAGTACTTC; cdr3_aa: CASSFRSGQGAYEQYF
d_call: TRBD1; v_call: TRBV4-1; j_call: TRBJ2-5; clone_size: NA; cdr3_nt: TGCGCCAGCAGCCACAAGGGGAGTAGGACAGGGGTCCAAGAGACCCAGTACTTC; cdr3_aa: CASSHKGSRTGVQETQYF
d_call: NA; v_call: TRBV28; j_call: TRBJ1-3; clone_size: NA; cdr3_nt: TGTGCCAGCAGTTTAGGCAGGGATAGTTTCGGAAACACCATATATTTT; cdr3_aa: CASSLGRDSFGNTIYF
d_call: NA; v_call: TRBV30; j_call: TRBJ1-4; clone_size: NA; cdr3_nt: TGTGCCTGGAGTGTACCCGGGACTCCAACTAATGAAAAACTGTTTTTT; cdr3_aa: CAWSVPGTPTNEKLFF
d_call: NA; v_call: TRBV6-5; j_call: TRBJ2-2; clone_size: NA; cdr3_nt: TGTGCCAGCAGTAAGAGCACCGGGGAGCTGTTTTTT; cdr3_aa: CASSKSTGELFF
d_call: NA; v_call: TRBV2; j_call: TRBJ1-5; clone_size: NA; cdr3_nt: TGTGCCAGCAGTGATAAGTCAACCTCCACAAATCAGCCCCAGCATTTT; cdr3_aa: CASSDKSTSTNQPQHF
d_call: NA; v_call: TRBV9; j_call: TRBJ2-3; clone_size: NA; cdr3_nt: TGTGCCAGCAGCCCCGAGATAGCGTATGGCACAGATACGCAGTATTTT; cdr3_aa: CASSPEIAYGTDTQYF
d_call: NA; v_call: TRBV27; j_call: TRBJ2-7; clone_size: NA; cdr3_nt: TGTGCCAGTCTGTGTGTCTGCGAGCAGTACTTC; cdr3_aa: CASLCVCEQYF
d_call: TRBD2; v_call: TRBV5-1; j_call: TRBJ2-5; clone_size: NA; cdr3_nt: TGCGCCAGCAGCTTGGGGCGGACTAGCGGGGGGGCCCTACCCGGCGAGACCCAGTACTTC; cdr3_aa: CASSLGRTSGGALPGETQYF
d_call: TRBD1; v_call: TRBV5-1; j_call: TRBJ1-2; clone_size: NA; cdr3_nt: TGCGCCAGCAGCGTGGGACAGGGGATTCTCGTCTACACCTTC; cdr3_aa: CASSVGQGILVYTF
d_call: NA; v_call: TRBV7-7; j_call: TRBJ2-3; clone_size: NA; cdr3_nt: TGTGCTAGCAGCTTTGGGGCAGGAGGGACAGATACGCAGTATTTT; cdr3_aa: CASSFGAGGTDTQYF
d_call: TRBD2; v_call: TRBV7-8; j_call: TRBJ2-3; clone_size: NA; cdr3_nt: TGTGCCAGCAGCCGATCGAGCGGGGGGGCCGCAGATACGCAGTATTTT; cdr3_aa: CASSRSSGGAADTQYF
d_call: TRBD1; v_call: TRBV28; j_call: TRBJ1-5; clone_size: NA; cdr3_nt: TGTGCCAGCAGTCCCCAAGGACAGGGACGCAATCAGCCCCAGCATTTT; cdr3_aa: CASSPQGQGRNQPQHF
d_call: NA; v_call: TRBV18; j_call: TRBJ2-7; clone_size: NA; cdr3_nt: TGTGCCAGCTCACCATGGCAGGGCAACGAGCAGTACTTC; cdr3_aa: CASSPWQGNEQYF
d_call: NA; v_call: TRBV7-9; j_call: TRBJ2-7; clone_size: NA; cdr3_nt: TGTGCCAGCAGCCGCACCTACGAGCAGTACTTC; cdr3_aa: CASSRTYEQYF
d_call: NA; v_call: TRBV5-4; j_call: TRBJ1-1; clone_size: NA; cdr3_nt: TGTGCCAGCAGCCCTCGACAGGCTTTGAACACTGAAGCTTTCTTT; cdr3_aa: CASSPRQALNTEAFF
d_call: TRBD1; v_call: TRBV2; j_call: TRBJ2-7; clone_size: NA; cdr3_nt: TGTGCCAGCAGTGAGCGGGGACAGGTCTACGAGCAGTACTTC; cdr3_aa: CASSERGQVYEQYF
d_call: NA; v_call: TRBV9; j_call: TRBJ1-5; clone_size: NA; cdr3_nt: TGTGCCAGCAGCGGTGGGGGGGACAATCAGCCCCAGCATTTT; cdr3_aa: CASSGGGDNQPQHF
d_call: NA; v_call: TRBV5-4; j_call: TRBJ1-1; clone_size: NA; cdr3_nt: TGTGCCAGCAGCTCATGGGACCAAGGGAGGACTGAAGCTTTCTTT; cdr3_aa: CASSSWDQGRTEAFF
d_call: NA; v_call: TRBV6-4; j_call: TRBJ2-6; clone_size: NA; cdr3_nt: TGTGCCAGCGGGGAGGGGGATCCTGGGGCCAACGTCCTGACTTTC; cdr3_aa: CASGEGDPGANVLTF
d_call: NA; v_call: TRBV5-1; j_call: TRBJ2-7; clone_size: NA; cdr3_nt: TGCGCCAGCAGCCCCCCCAGTCAGGGTAGGAACGAGCAGTACTTC; cdr3_aa: CASSPPSQGRNEQYF
d_call: TRBD1; v_call: TRBV12-5; j_call: TRBJ2-7; clone_size: NA; cdr3_nt: TGTGCTAGTGGTTTGGACAGGGGCTACGAGCAGTACTTC; cdr3_aa: CASGLDRGYEQYF
d_call: NA; v_call: TRBV6-1; j_call: TRBJ2-2; clone_size: NA; cdr3_nt: TGTGCCAGCAGTGGGGACTCGTGGGCCGGGGAGCTGTTTTTT; cdr3_aa: CASSGDSWAGELFF
d_call: NA; v_call: TRBV4-3; j_call: TRBJ1-4; clone_size: NA; cdr3_nt: TGCGCCAGCAGCCAACAGGGATTAAATGAAAAACTGTTTTTT; cdr3_aa: CASSQQGLNEKLFF
d_call: NA; v_call: TRBV5-4; j_call: TRBJ2-7; clone_size: NA; cdr3_nt: TGTGCCAGCAGCTGGGGGGGCAGGGGGCTCTACGAGCAGTACTTC; cdr3_aa: CASSWGGRGLYEQYF
d_call: TRBD2; v_call: TRBV27; j_call: TRBJ2-7; clone_size: NA; cdr3_nt: TGTGCCAGCAGTTTAAGGCTAGCGGGGAATTACGAGCAGTACTTC; cdr3_aa: CASSLRLAGNYEQYF
d_call: NA; v_call: TRBV4-3; j_call: TRBJ2-7; clone_size: NA; cdr3_nt: TGCGCCAGCAGCCATAGTGCAACAGGCGAGACCTACGAGCAGTACTTC; cdr3_aa: CASSHSATGETYEQYF
d_call: NA; v_call: TRBV7-6; j_call: TRBJ1-4; clone_size: NA; cdr3_nt: TGTGCCAGCAGCGGACACAAGAGAACTAATGAAAAACTGTTTTTT; cdr3_aa: CASSGHKRTNEKLFF
d_call: TRBD1; v_call: TRBV6-5; j_call: TRBJ1-2; clone_size: NA; cdr3_nt: TGTGCCAGCAGTTACCGGGACAGGGGGACGTTGGGCTACACCTTC; cdr3_aa: CASSYRDRGTLGYTF
d_call: TRBD1; v_call: TRBV7-8; j_call: TRBJ2-7; clone_size: NA; cdr3_nt: TGTGCCAGCAGCTACAGGGGTGGTGTGGGGCAGTACTTC; cdr3_aa: CASSYRGGVGQYF
d_call: NA; v_call: TRBV6-1; j_call: TRBJ2-7; clone_size: NA; cdr3_nt: TGTGCCAGGGGCGACAGCTCCTACGAGCAGTACTTC; cdr3_aa: CARGDSSYEQYF
d_call: NA; v_call: TRBV4-1; j_call: TRBJ1-1; clone_size: few; cdr3_nt: TGCGCCAGCAGCCAAGATCGCTGGGTTAGGGGCACTGAAGCTTTCTTT; cdr3_aa: CASSQDRWVRGTEAFF
d_call: TRBD1; v_call: TRBV5-4; j_call: TRBJ1-4; clone_size: NA; cdr3_nt: TGTGCCAGCAGCCAAACCTACGGGACAGGGTTAGAAAAACTGTTTTTT; cdr3_aa: CASSQTYGTGLEKLFF
d_call: NA; v_call: TRBV15; j_call: TRBJ2-7; clone_size: NA; cdr3_nt: TGTGCCACCAGCAGAGTGGGCTTGCGCTCCTACGAGCAGTACTTC; cdr3_aa: CATSRVGLRSYEQYF
d_call: NA; v_call: TRBV18; j_call: TRBJ1-5; clone_size: NA; cdr3_nt: TGTGCCAGCTCACCACCTACAGCAGAAAATCAGCCCCAGCATTTT; cdr3_aa: CASSPPTAENQPQHF
d_call: TRBD1; v_call: TRBV5-1; j_call: TRBJ1-3; clone_size: NA; cdr3_nt: TGCGCCAGCAGCCCACAGGGGAGTGGAAACACCATATATTTT; cdr3_aa: CASSPQGSGNTIYF
d_call: NA; v_call: TRBV7-3; j_call: TRBJ1-2; clone_size: NA; cdr3_nt: TGTGCCAGCAGCCCACAGGAGGGGTATGGCTACACCTTC; cdr3_aa: CASSPQEGYGYTF
d_call: NA; v_call: TRBV19; j_call: TRBJ1-5; clone_size: NA; cdr3_nt: TGTGCCAGTAGTATCCTCAGGGGCGAATGGCCCCAGCATTTT; cdr3_aa: CASSILRGEWPQHF
d_call: NA; v_call: TRBV6-5; j_call: TRBJ2-7; clone_size: NA; cdr3_nt: TGTGCCAGCGCGGGACCCTTCTACGAGCAGTACTTC; cdr3_aa: CASAGPFYEQYF
d_call: TRBD1; v_call: TRBV2; j_call: TRBJ2-5; clone_size: NA; cdr3_nt: TGTGCCAGCAGTGAAGGACAGGGGCAAGAGACCCAGTACTTC; cdr3_aa: CASSEGQGQETQYF
d_call: NA; v_call: TRBV2; j_call: TRBJ1-4; clone_size: NA; cdr3_nt: TGTGCCAGCAGTGGGTCAGATGAAAAACTGTTTTTT; cdr3_aa: CASSGSDEKLFF
d_call: TRBD2; v_call: TRBV7-2; j_call: TRBJ2-3; clone_size: NA; cdr3_nt: TGTGCCAGCAGCTTACAAGCGGGGAGCACAGATACGCAGTATTTT; cdr3_aa: CASSLQAGSTDTQYF
d_call: NA; v_call: TRBV28; j_call: TRBJ2-2; clone_size: NA; cdr3_nt: TGTGCCAGCAGTTTATACAGAGAGAACACCGGGGAGCTGTTTTTT; cdr3_aa: CASSLYRENTGELFF
d_call: TRBD1; v_call: TRBV27; j_call: TRBJ1-1; clone_size: NA; cdr3_nt: TGTGCCAGCAGAACTGGGACAGCGAACACTGAAGCTTTCTTT; cdr3_aa: CASRTGTANTEAFF